Described below is a single TCR beta chain sequence and its context. What it recognizes is unknown. In the study's own analysis: It was from CDR3 differences across clinicopathological groups that a distant-metastasis classifier for papillary thyroid cancer was built. Using MiXCR, TCRdb reanalyzed the PCR reads. TCRdb's processing, not the authors', yielded these V and J calls. The sample has 13,000 or so clones, 33% seen once. The entry originates in a study of metastatic and nonmetastatic thyroid tumors. Across the study: Peripheral blood and tumor or nodule samples from malignant and benign thyroid patients were compared.

Each patient went into thyroid surgery without having received any treatment. Findings and caveats of the study: According to reports, the diversity of TCR beta was significantly higher in malignant thyroid tumors than in benign nodules, and this held in both blood and tumor samples.

CDR1 and CDR2 (germline): MNHNS, SASEGT. Deletions cut 6 bases from V and 6 bases from J, with 14 bases between. This CDR3 region has 13 residues. Sample: tumor tissue. The clonotype was recovered from a male donor with papillary thyroid cancer or a benign thyroid nodule (not recorded which). Some clones in this sample may be carry-over from other donors' samples. The rearrangement uses TRBV6-1 and TRBJ1-1; unclear D gene. The CDR3 is CASSPGISPEAFF. CDR3 coding DNA: TGTGCCAGCAGCCCCGGGATCAGTCCTGAAGCTTTCTTT.